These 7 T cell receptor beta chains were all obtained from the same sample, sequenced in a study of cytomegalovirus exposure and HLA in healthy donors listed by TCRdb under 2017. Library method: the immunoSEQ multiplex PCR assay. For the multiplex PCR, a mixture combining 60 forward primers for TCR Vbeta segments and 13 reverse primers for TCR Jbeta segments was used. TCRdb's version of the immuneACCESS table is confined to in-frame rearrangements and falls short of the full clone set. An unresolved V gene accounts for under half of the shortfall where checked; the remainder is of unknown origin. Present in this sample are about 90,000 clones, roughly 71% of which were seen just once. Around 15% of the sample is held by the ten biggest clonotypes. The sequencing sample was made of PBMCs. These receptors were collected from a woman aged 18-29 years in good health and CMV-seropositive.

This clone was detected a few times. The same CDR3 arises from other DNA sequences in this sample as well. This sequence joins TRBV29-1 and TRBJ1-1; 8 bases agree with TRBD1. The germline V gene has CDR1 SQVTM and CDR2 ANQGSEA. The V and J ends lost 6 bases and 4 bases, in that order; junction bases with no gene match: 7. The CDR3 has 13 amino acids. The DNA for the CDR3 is TGCAGCGTGATCAGGGGGCTGGGCACTGAAGCTTTCTTT. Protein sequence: CSVIRGLGTEAFF.

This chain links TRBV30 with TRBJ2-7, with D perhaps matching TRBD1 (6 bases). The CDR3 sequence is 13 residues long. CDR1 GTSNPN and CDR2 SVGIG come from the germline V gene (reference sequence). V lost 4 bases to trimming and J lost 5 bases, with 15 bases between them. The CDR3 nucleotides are TGTGCCTGGACCAAGGGACACCCCCACGAGCAGTACTTC. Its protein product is CAWTKGHPHEQYF.

The CDR3 reads CATSTRVEEQFF. The DNA for the CDR3 is TGTGCCACCAGCACCAGGGTAGAGGAGCAGTTCTTC. V usage is TRBV15 and J usage is TRBJ2-1, with a weak D call TRBD1 (5 bases). The CDR3 contains 12 residues. Trimming took 4 bases from V and 10 from J, leaving 11 bases between them. Germline CDR1 and CDR2: LNHNV and YYDKDF (reference sequence). The whole variable domain, filled in from reference TRBV15 and TRBJ2-1, reads DAMVIQNPRYQVTQFGKPVTLSCSQTLNHNVMYWYQQKSSQAPKLLFHYYDKDFNNEADTPDNFQSRRPNTSFCFLDIRSPGLGDTAMYLCATSTRVEEQFFGPGTRLTVL.

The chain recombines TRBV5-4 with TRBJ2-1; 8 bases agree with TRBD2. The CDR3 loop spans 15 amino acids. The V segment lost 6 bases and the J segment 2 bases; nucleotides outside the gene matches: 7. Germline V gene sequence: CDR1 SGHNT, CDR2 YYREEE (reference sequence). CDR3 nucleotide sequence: TGTGCCAGCAACCGCGGGGGGCCAGCCTACAATGAGCAGTTCTTC. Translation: CASNRGGPAYNEQFF. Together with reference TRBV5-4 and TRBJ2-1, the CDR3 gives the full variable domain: ETGVTQSPTHLIKTRGQQVTLRCSSQSGHNTVSWYQQALGQGPQFIFQYYREEENGRGNFPPRFSGLQFPNYSSELNVNALELDDSALYLCASNRGGPAYNEQFFGPGTRLTVL.

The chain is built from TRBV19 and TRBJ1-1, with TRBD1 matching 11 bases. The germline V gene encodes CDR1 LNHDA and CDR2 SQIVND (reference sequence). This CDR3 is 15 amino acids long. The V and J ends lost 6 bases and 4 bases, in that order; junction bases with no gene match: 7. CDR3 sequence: CASRNPGTGGTEAFF. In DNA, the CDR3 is TGTGCCAGTAGGAACCCTGGGACAGGGGGCACTGAAGCTTTCTTT. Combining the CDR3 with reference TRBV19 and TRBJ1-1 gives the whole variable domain DGGITQSPKYLFRKEGQNVTLSCEQNLNHDAMYWYRQDPGQGLRLIYYSQIVNDFQKGDIAEGYSVSREKKESFPLTVTSAQKNPTAFYLCASRNPGTGGTEAFFGQGTRLTVV.

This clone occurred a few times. The CDR3 spells CAWSVQAGGEKLFF. CDR3 nucleotide sequence: TGTGCCTGGAGTGTACAGGCAGGGGGAGAAAAACTGTTTTTT. The gene calls are TRBV30 and TRBJ1-4, with 7 bases that match TRBD1. Germline V gene lookup returns CDR1 GTSNPN and CDR2 SVGIG (reference sequence). CDR3 length: 14 residues. V was pared by 0 bases and J by 8 bases, with 6 bases of the junction left unmatched.

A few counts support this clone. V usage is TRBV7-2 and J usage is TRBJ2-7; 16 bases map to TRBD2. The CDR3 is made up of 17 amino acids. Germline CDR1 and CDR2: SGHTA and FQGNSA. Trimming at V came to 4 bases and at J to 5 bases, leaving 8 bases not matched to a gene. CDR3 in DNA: TGTGCCAGCAGCTGGGGGACTAGCGGGGGGGCCAGGGACGAGCAGTACTTC. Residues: CASSWGTSGGARDEQYF.